The next 10 T cell receptor beta chains were all read from a single sample in a study of shared clonotypes between healthy human individuals. Method: immunoSEQ multiplex PCR; TCRdb's copy keeps in-frame clones and lacks some. Here the sample spans more than 200,000 clones, about 69% being singletons. The sample was memory CD4+ T cells sorted from blood. The sample's subset: CD45RA-negative fraction. These receptor sequences come from a man aged 30 to 39 in good health.

V gene TRBV25-1 combines with J gene TRBJ2-2; weak D call: TRBD1 (5 bases). With 1 base removed from V and 7 bases from J, the gap between germline ends came to 13 bases. The CDR3 is made up of 15 amino acids. In germline, CDR1 is MGHDK, CDR2 SYGVNS. CDR3 sequence (DNA): TGTGCCAGCAGTGAATCTAAGGGGCTAGGCGGGGAGCTGTTTTTT. This encodes CASSESKGLGGELFF.

This clone was counted a few times. This chain uses TRBV10-3 with TRBJ1-5, with 7 bases that match TRBD1. With 0 bases clipped from V and 5 bases from J, the junction kept 4 bases outside the gene matches. CDR3 length: 15 amino acids. Germline V gene lookup returns CDR1 ENHRY and CDR2 SYGVKD. As DNA, the CDR3 is TGTGCCATCAGTGAGTCGGGACAGCTTTATCAGCCCCAGCATTTT. This codes for CAISESGQLYQPQHF.

As concerns this clone: Without the conserved terminal phenylalanine or tryptophan, this CDR3 likely stems from a read error. No DNA is shown, since the ends of the CDR3 on it are uncertain; the CDR3 is the one TCRdb lists. This chain connects TRBV4-1 to TRBJ2-7. CDR1 is MGHRA and CDR2 is YSYEKL in the germline V gene. Both ends counted, the CDR3 spans 13 residues. The CDR3 sequence: CASSRNIGDLNHL.

This clone was seen only a few times. The V and J genes are TRBV4-3 and TRBJ2-4; D possibly corresponds to TRBD2 (5 bases). CDR1 and CDR2 (germline): LGHNA, YSLEER. The CDR3 is 13 amino acids. V gave up 0 bases and J gave up 11 bases, with 11 bases separating them. Written as DNA, the CDR3 is TGCGCCAGCAGCCAAGAACCGGGAAGTCTTCAGTACTTC. Encoded protein: CASSQEPGSLQYF.

This clone was counted ten times or more. The chain links TRBV7-3 to TRBJ2-7; the D gene could be TRBD1 or TRBD2 (5 bases each). Trimming cost V 5 bases and J 6 bases, with 14 bases left between them. There are 13 residues in the CDR3. Per germline, CDR1 SGHTA and CDR2 FQGTGA. The CDR3 DNA sequence: TGTGCCAGCAGCCCCGGGACCGGCCTCGAGCAGTACTTC. Its protein product is CASSPGTGLEQYF.

V is TRBV9 and J is TRBJ2-5; TRBD2 aligns across 9 bases. The CDR3 covers 15 residues. Per the germline V gene, CDR1 is SGDLS and CDR2 is YYNGEE. V dropped 0 bases and J dropped 5; count of bases not matched to a gene: 5. The CDR3 is CASSVAGGRAETQYF. The DNA for the CDR3 is TGTGCCAGCAGCGTAGCTGGCGGGAGGGCCGAGACCCAGTACTTC.

This clone was found once. V gene TRBV5-1 combines with J gene TRBJ2-4, with a weak D call TRBD2 (5 bases). Germline V CDR1 and CDR2: SGHRS, YFSETQ. The CDR3 runs to 17 residues. V dropped 1 base and J dropped 0 bases, with 14 bases sitting between them. The CDR3 protein is CASSLMGDSLAKNIQYF. The CDR3 nucleotides are TGCGCCAGCAGCTTGATGGGAGATTCACTAGCCAAAAACATTCAGTACTTC.

V usage is TRBV4-1 and J usage is TRBJ2-7, with unresolved D. V was cut by 1 base and J by 9 bases, with 16 bases left in between. Germline V gene data show CDR1 as MGHRA and CDR2 as YSYEKL. The CDR3 consists of 14 residues. CDR3 protein: CASSQVLAQPGQYF. CDR3 in DNA: TGCGCCAGCAGCCAAGTATTAGCCCAGCCTGGGCAGTACTTC.

This chain connects TRBV29-1 to TRBJ2-3; a possible D gene is TRBD1 (6 bases). V was trimmed by 3 bases and J by 2 bases, leaving 15 bases between them. Germline CDR1 reads SQVTM; CDR2 reads ANQGSEA. The CDR3 is 15 residues long. The CDR3 DNA is TGCAGCGTTGACGCTACACAGGGTTCCACAGATACGCAGTATTTT. Encoded protein: CSVDATQGSTDTQYF.

This clone was counted a single time. The CDR3 region is CSVGLGGNTEAFF. The CDR3 nucleotides are TGCAGCGTCGGATTAGGTGGGAACACTGAAGCTTTCTTT. The chain combines TRBV29-1 with TRBJ1-1; D is ambiguous. Germline values: CDR1 SQVTM, CDR2 ANQGSEA. Trimming removed 6 bases from V and 1 base from J, with 12 bases in between. The CDR3 spans 13 residues. The complete variable domain, with remaining parts taken from reference TRBV29-1 and TRBJ1-1, reads SAVISQKPSRDICQRGTSLTIQCQVDSQVTMMFWYRQQPGQSLTLIATANQGSEATYESGFVIDKFPISRPNLTFSTLTVSNMSPEDSSIYLCSVGLGGNTEAFFGQGTRLTVV.